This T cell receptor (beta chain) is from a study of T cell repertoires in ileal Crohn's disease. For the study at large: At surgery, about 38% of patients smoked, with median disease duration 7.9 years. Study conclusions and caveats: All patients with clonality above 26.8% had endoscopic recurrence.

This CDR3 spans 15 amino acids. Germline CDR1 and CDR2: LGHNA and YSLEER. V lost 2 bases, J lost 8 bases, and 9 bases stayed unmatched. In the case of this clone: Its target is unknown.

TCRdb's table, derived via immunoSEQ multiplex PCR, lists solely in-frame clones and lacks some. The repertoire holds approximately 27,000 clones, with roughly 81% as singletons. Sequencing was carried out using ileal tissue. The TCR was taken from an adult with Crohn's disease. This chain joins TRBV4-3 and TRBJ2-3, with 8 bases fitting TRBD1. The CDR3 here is CASSQFTTGGGTQYF. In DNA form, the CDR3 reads TGCGCCAGCAGCCAATTTACAACAGGGGGAGGTACGCAGTATTTT.